Many counts were recorded for the clone carrying this T cell receptor (beta chain). What it binds is not known. TCRdb passed the 5' RACE reads through MiXCR, listing each CDR3 protein once. Of about 120,000 distinct CDR3 sequences detected, 3.2% appear once; the ten largest clones hold 1.3%. The sample is drawn from a study of neurological immune-mediated disorders. Study-level results: The multiple sclerosis repertoire cluster had no association with any clinical or MRI feature. There were no CDR3 amino acid sequences shared by expanded clones across subjects, a result suggesting private repertoires in all groups.

This CDR3 has 15 amino acids. Trimming stripped 2 bases from V and 0 bases from J, with 14 bases between. Germline V gives CDR1 DFQATT, CDR2 SNEGSKA (reference sequence). The sample comprised PBMCs. The rearrangement links TRBV20-1 to TRBJ2-7; D might be TRBD1 or TRBD2, each matching 5 bases. The source is a woman aged 30 to 39 with multiple sclerosis. CDR3 coding DNA: TGCAGTGCTAGACCTTGGGACGGCAGCTCCTACGAGCAGTACTTC. Its protein is CSARPWDGSSYEQYF.